This T cell receptor beta chain was obtained from a study of T-cell reconstitution after alpha-beta-depleted transplantation in children. This clonotype showed up many times. Its antigen is still unknown. Unique molecular identifiers were incorporated when the TCRbeta library was constructed. Each CDR3 protein is one row after TCRdb ran MiXCR on the PCR reads. This repertoire shows 4,000 or so distinct CDR3 sequences, about 8.2% found once; its top ten account for around 42%. The germline gives CDR1 SQVTM, CDR2 ANQGSEA. The CDR3 has 13 amino acids. Between the trimmed V and J ends, which lost 5 bases and 5 bases, there was a span of 15 bases. Regarding the study as a whole: Expanded clones from the graft, numbering several hundred, reportedly supplied alpha-beta T cells about two months after transplant. High day-60 TCRbeta diversity in some patients came from surviving recipient T cells and thymic progenitors. It was newly produced T cells that mostly accounted for T-cell counts and diversity one year after transplant.

Sequencing used PBMCs, mostly from graft donor cells, obtained 180 days after TCRalphabeta/CD19-depleted stem cell transplant. This chain links TRBV29-1 with TRBJ2-5; D ambiguous. The sequence derives from a male patient between 2 and 10 years old who had a stem cell transplant for acute lymphoblastic leukemia, so the T cells may come from the graft donor. The CDR3 protein is CSVSRVLMETQYF. DNA for the CDR3: TGCAGCGTTAGTCGGGTCCTCATGGAGACCCAGTACTTC.